This passage covers 27 T cell receptor beta chains from one sample sequenced in a study of regulatory T cells in long-lasting Graves disease. Time point indicated: newly diagnosed GD, antithyroid drugs for less than 3 months. Construction of the TCR library relied on RNA isolated from PBMCs. HTBI primers from iRepertoire and Arm-PCR of CDR3 regions yielded the TCR beta libraries. TCRdb re-called the multiplex PCR reads through MiXCR, storing one row per CDR3 protein. In the table there are about 330,000 distinct CDR3 sequences, about 16% of which are singletons. The same sample was also studied in work on T cells in Graves' hyperthyroidism and ophthalmopathy.

Sequences were derived from peripheral blood mononuclear cells (PBMCs), sampled at new diagnosis, from a patient treated with antithyroid drugs. The origin of the receptors is a woman aged 18-35 years with Graves disease.

This clonotype was counted at least ten times. In nucleotides, the CDR3 is TGTGCCAGCTCACCAGAGGGAAGCCGTAACACTGAAGCTTTCTTT. Translation: CASSPEGSRNTEAFF. The chain combines TRBV18 with TRBJ1-1; D is unresolved. The CDR3 runs to 15 residues. The V gene lost 2 bases and the J gene lost 2 bases, with 12 bases spanning the gap. Germline V gene lookup returns CDR1 KGHSH and CDR2 LQKENI.

This clonotype appeared many times. The chain uses TRBV2 and TRBJ2-1, with D perhaps TRBD2 (6 bases). The V end was cut by 3 bases, the J end by 0 bases, with 15 bases between. From germline, CDR1 is SNHLY and CDR2 FYNNEI. The CDR3 loop spans 17 amino acids. The DNA of the CDR3 is TGTGCCAGCAGTGAGTTACGGAGGGTGAGCTCCTACAATGAGCAGTTCTTC. Protein: CASSELRRVSSYNEQFF. Full variable domain (remainder filled in from reference TRBV2 and TRBJ2-1): EPEVTQTPSHQVTQMGQEVILRCVPISNHLYFYWYRQILGQKVEFLVSFYNNEISEKSEIFDDQFSVERPDGSNFTLKIRSTKLEDSAMYFCASSELRRVSSYNEQFFGPGTRLTVL.

This clonotype showed up many times. The chain joins TRBV11-2 to TRBJ2-7; TRBD1 matches 7 bases. Per the germline V gene, CDR1 is SGHAT and CDR2 is FQNNGV. V was pared by 5 bases and J by 3 bases, with 4 bases of the junction left unmatched. This CDR3 contains 13 residues. The DNA of the CDR3 is TGTGCCAGCAGCCTCGGGACAGACTACGAGCAGTACTTC. This gives the protein CASSLGTDYEQYF. Full variable domain (rest looked up from reference TRBV11-2 and TRBJ2-7): EAGVAQSPRYKIIEKRQSVAFWCNPISGHATLYWYQQILGQGPKLLIQFQNNGVVDDSQLPKDRFSAERLKGVDSTLKIQPAKLEDSAVYLCASSLGTDYEQYFGPGTRLTVT.

This clonotype was observed at least ten times. The rearrangement links TRBV29-1 to TRBJ1-1; D remains unclear. The CDR3 is made up of 15 amino acids. The germline gives CDR1 SQVTM, CDR2 ANQGSEA. V gave up 4 bases and J gave up 1 base, with 16 bases separating them. The CDR3 bases are TGCAGCGTTGTAGGAGGGCTGGACGGGAACACTGAAGCTTTCTTT. Amino acids: CSVVGGLDGNTEAFF.

This clonotype was recorded at least ten times. The gene calls are TRBV28 and TRBJ2-1; 13 positions match TRBD2. This CDR3 comprises 14 residues. J was trimmed by 9 bases and V by 6 bases; bases with no gene match: 5. Germline V CDR1 and CDR2: MDHEN, SYDVKM. The CDR3 bases are TGTGCCAGCAGACTAGCGGGGGGGCCGCGTGAGCAGTTCTTC. As protein: CASRLAGGPREQFF.

Many counts were recorded for this clonotype. This chain links TRBV7-2 with TRBJ2-7; possible D gene TRBD2, 6 bases. Germline-derived CDR1 and CDR2 are SGHTA and FQGNSA. The CDR3 sequence is 14 residues long. Trimming shortened V by 3 bases and J by 3 bases, and 12 bases separated the two germline ends. CDR3 protein: CASSLRDLDYEQYF. The DNA of the CDR3 is TGTGCCAGCAGCTTGCGGGACTTAGACTACGAGCAGTACTTC.

This clonotype was recorded many times. The chain is built from TRBV4-1 and TRBJ1-2, with TRBD1 as a possible D gene (6 bases). V lost 6 bases, J lost 3 bases, and 11 bases lay in between. This CDR3 has 13 amino acids. Germline CDR1 reads MGHRA; CDR2 reads YSYEKL. This chain's CDR3 is CASRHAGDYGYTF. The DNA of the CDR3 is TGCGCCAGCAGACATGCAGGGGACTATGGCTACACCTTC.

This clonotype was counted at least ten times. The rearrangement joins TRBV20-1 to TRBJ2-7; 9 bases map to TRBD1. The CDR3 runs 13 residues. Germline assignment: CDR1 DFQATT and CDR2 SNEGSKA (reference sequence). V was clipped by 5 bases and J by 7 bases; unmatched bases: 9. The CDR3 region has the DNA TGCAGTGCTCCCGGGACAGGGTCAAGGGAGCAGTACTTC. It is translated as CSAPGTGSREQYF.

This clonotype was detected only once. The chain employs TRBV9 and TRBJ2-5, with TRBD2 matching over 10 bases. V lost 3 bases and J lost 5; bases outside the gene matches: 4. The length of the CDR3 is 14 residues. CDR1 and CDR2 (germline): SGDLS, YYNGEE. CDR3 nucleotide sequence: TGTGCCAGCAGCGCCAGCGGGGGGGCGGAGACCCAGTACTTC. This sequence encodes CASSASGGAETQYF.

The chain has TRBV29-1 and TRBJ2-1, with D perhaps being TRBD1 or TRBD2 (6 bases each). V was cut by 6 bases and J by 7 bases, with 19 bases left in between. The germline gives CDR1 SQVTM, CDR2 ANQGSEA. CDR3 length: 14 amino acids. CDR3 sequence (DNA): TGCAGCGTAGCTATGAGGGGGGCCGGGAATGAGCAGTTCTTC. It encodes CSVAMRGAGNEQFF.

This clonotype has at least ten counts. The chain links TRBV28 to TRBJ1-1; no clear D gene. The ends were cut back, 7 bases at V and 4 bases at J, with 16 bases in the middle. CDR3 size: 14 residues. From germline, CDR1 is MDHEN and CDR2 SYDVKM. The CDR3 sequence: CASNTLGKSTEAFF. Here the CDR3 DNA reads TGTGCCAGCAACACCCTAGGGAAGTCCACTGAAGCTTTCTTT. Full variable domain (rest looked up from reference TRBV28 and TRBJ1-1): DVKVTQSSRYLVKRTGEKVFLECVQDMDHENMFWYRQDPGLGLRLIYFSYDVKMKEKGDIPEGYSVSREKKERFSLILESASTNQTSMYLCASNTLGKSTEAFFGQGTRLTVV.

The chain has TRBV7-9 and TRBJ1-4; D is unresolved. This CDR3 comprises 14 residues. The germline gives CDR1 SEHNR, CDR2 FQNEAQ (reference sequence). Trimming cost V 3 bases and J 7 bases, with 12 bases left between them. The CDR3 loop is CASSLNTAGEKLFF. CDR3 DNA sequence: TGTGCCAGCAGCTTGAATACAGCGGGTGAAAAACTGTTTTTT.

Many counts were recorded for this clonotype. The J gene is TRBJ1-3, the V gene TRBV28, with no clear D. The CDR3 loop spans 16 amino acids. Between the trimmed V and J ends, which lost 2 bases and 0 bases, there was a span of 11 bases. Germline V gene lookup returns CDR1 MDHEN and CDR2 SYDVKM. This chain's CDR3 is CASSLHTGLSGNTIYF. In nucleotides, the CDR3 is TGTGCCAGCAGTTTACATACGGGTCTCTCTGGAAACACCATATATTTT.

A few counts support this clonotype. V is TRBV19 and J is TRBJ2-1; D may be TRBD2 (6 bases). V dropped 3 bases and J dropped 0 bases, with 9 bases sitting between them. The CDR3 runs to 15 residues. Per germline, CDR1 LNHDA and CDR2 SQIVND (reference sequence). CDR3 in DNA: TGTGCCAGTAGTATCTCCGGGAGCTCCTACAATGAGCAGTTCTTC. Residues: CASSISGSSYNEQFF.

V gene TRBV6-2 or TRBV6-3 combines with J gene TRBJ1-4, with 12 bases fitting TRBD1. Germline CDR1 is MNHEY and CDR2 is SVGEGT. The CDR3 is made up of 18 amino acids. After removal of 2 bases from V and 8 bases from J, the junction contained 12 bases not matched to a gene. The chain's CDR3 is CASSYGTGTGGVREKLFF. In DNA form, the CDR3 reads TGTGCCAGCAGTTACGGCACCGGGACAGGGGGCGTAAGGGAAAAACTGTTTTTT.

This clonotype has a count of ten or more. CDR3 in amino acids: CASSFISSGTGPHYMDEQYF. The DNA for the CDR3 is TGTGCCAGCAGTTTCATTTCCTCGGGGACAGGGCCCCATTACATGGACGAGCAGTACTTC. This chain joins TRBV12-3 or TRBV12-4 and TRBJ2-7, with 9 bases aligning to TRBD1. This CDR3 is 20 amino acids long. J lost 5 bases, V lost 3 bases, and 23 bases had no gene match.

This clonotype was seen ten or more times. This chain joins TRBV28 and TRBJ2-1, with 7 bases fitting TRBD1. This CDR3 region has 16 residues. The V segment lost 4 bases and the J segment 2 bases; nucleotides outside the gene matches: 8. Germline V gene sequence: CDR1 MDHEN, CDR2 SYDVKM. CDR3 amino acids: CASSSARDRPYNEQFF. CDR3 DNA sequence: TGTGCCAGCAGTTCCGCCCGGGACAGACCCTACAATGAGCAGTTCTTC.

There are a few counts of this clonotype. The chain has TRBV2 and TRBJ2-6; D gene unclear. The CDR3 runs 13 residues. Germline V lookup: CDR1 SNHLY, CDR2 FYNNEI. V was pared by 5 bases and J by 4 bases, with 6 bases between. CDR3 sequence reads: CASSTGGANVLTF. The CDR3, as DNA: TGTGCCAGCAGTACCGGGGGGGCCAACGTCCTGACTTTC. Complete variable domain (other parts from reference TRBV2 and TRBJ2-6): EPEVTQTPSHQVTQMGQEVILRCVPISNHLYFYWYRQILGQKVEFLVSFYNNEISEKSEIFDDQFSVERPDGSNFTLKIRSTKLEDSAMYFCASSTGGANVLTFGAGSRLTVL.

The rearrangement links TRBV12-3 or TRBV12-4 to TRBJ1-2; D call uncertain. The germline V and J ends were trimmed by 5 bases and 7 bases, with 8 bases remaining between them. CDR3 length equals 11 residues. The chain's CDR3 is CASSQRRGYTF. CDR3 nucleotide sequence: TGTGCCAGCAGTCAGCGTCGTGGCTACACCTTC.

This clonotype occurred many times. A much larger clone differs by one base, so this may be a read error. The chain is built from TRBV7-3 and TRBJ2-5; either TRBD1 or TRBD2 may supply D (5 bases each). Germline CDR1 reads SGHTA; CDR2 reads FQGTGA. V was clipped by 4 bases and J by 2 bases, with 8 bases between them. This CDR3 comprises 13 residues. CDR3 DNA sequence: TGTGCCAGCAGCTCGGGACCACAAGAGACCCAGTACTTC. This encodes CASSSGPQETQYF.

V usage is TRBV19 and J usage is TRBJ2-7; TRBD1 matches 9 bases. J lost 0 bases, V lost 4 bases, and 4 bases had no gene match. CDR1 is LNHDA and CDR2 is SQIVND in the germline V gene (reference sequence). The CDR3 consists of 15 residues. CDR3 in amino acids: CASSRSGQGSYEQYF. The CDR3 nucleotides are TGTGCCAGTAGTAGGTCGGGACAGGGCTCCTACGAGCAGTACTTC.

This clonotype was recorded a few times. DNA for the CDR3: TGCGCCAGCAGCCTATGGACAGGGGGTAACTATGGCTACACCTTC. It specifies CASSLWTGGNYGYTF. The chain joins TRBV5-1 to TRBJ1-2; TRBD1 agrees at 10 bases. CDR3 length: 15 amino acids. Looked up from germline, CDR1 is SGHRS and CDR2 is YFSETQ. V lost 4 bases to trimming and J lost 1 base; unmatched junction nucleotides: 4.

This clonotype has more than one count but fewer than ten. A much bigger clone sits one base away, suggesting this may be a read error. The chain joins TRBV3-1 to TRBJ2-5; 12 nucleotides line up with TRBD2. Germline CDR1 is LGHDT and CDR2 is YNNKEL (reference sequence). The J segment lost 1 base and the V segment lost 0 bases, leaving 0 bases of the junction unmatched. The CDR3 consists of 16 residues. The CDR3 sequence: CASSQELAGGQETQYF. Written as DNA, the CDR3 is TGTGCCAGCAGCCAAGAACTAGCGGGGGGCCAAGAGACCCAGTACTTC.

The sample holds many counts of this clonotype. A junction boundary mismatches the germline segment, possibly from a read error. V is TRBV6-2 or TRBV6-3 and J is TRBJ2-1; TRBD2 matches 12 bases. The CDR3 consists of 16 residues. Looked up from germline, CDR1 is MNHEY and CDR2 is SVGEGT. CDR3 in amino acids: CANSYSLAGGRNEQFF. The CDR3 bases are TGTGCCAACAGTTACTCCCTAGCGGGAGGGCGAAATGAGCAGTTCTTC.

This clonotype was picked up many times. The J gene is TRBJ2-7, the V gene TRBV5-4, with D unclear. CDR3 size: 17 residues. Germline assignment: CDR1 SGHNT and CDR2 YYREEE (reference sequence). V was pared by 1 base and J by 0 bases, with 17 bases between. The CDR3 DNA is TGTGCCAGCAGCTTGCCCCCCAGCGCACCGAGCTCCTACGAGCAGTACTTC. This codes for CASSLPPSAPSSYEQYF.

The chain combines TRBV4-1 with TRBJ1-6; possible D gene TRBD1, 6 bases. Germline lookup yields CDR1 MGHRA and CDR2 YSYEKL. Trimming pared 0 bases from V and 6 bases from J, leaving 12 bases between. The CDR3 spans 16 residues. This CDR3 reads CASSQDRAGANSPLHF. DNA for the CDR3: TGCGCCAGCAGCCAAGATAGGGCAGGGGCTAATTCACCCCTCCACTTT.

This clonotype was picked up many times. V usage is TRBV5-1 and J usage is TRBJ2-1; TRBD2 matches 10 bases. The germline V gene has CDR1 SGHRS and CDR2 YFSETQ. The CDR3 is made up of 19 amino acids. Germline trimming cut 3 bases from V and 1 base from J; bases unmatched to any gene: 13. The CDR3 loop is CASSSSVLAGIRSYNEQFF. The CDR3 DNA reads TGCGCCAGCAGCTCTTCGGTACTAGCGGGAATAAGATCCTACAATGAGCAGTTCTTC.